These 20 T cell receptor beta chains were sequenced from one sample in a study of shared clonotypes between healthy human individuals. Here immunoSEQ multiplex PCR was the method, and the copy in TCRdb shows in-frame clones only, minus some. The table has about 980,000 clones, approximately 80% seen once. Material for sequencing was memory CD4+ T cells sorted from blood. The subset here: CD45RA-negative fraction. These receptors all come from a man between 18 and 29 years old in good health.

This clone occurred a few times. The rearrangement links TRBV29-1 to TRBJ1-5; TRBD1 agrees at 11 bases. Trimming cost V 8 bases and J 6 bases; bases outside gene matches: 6. CDR1 is SQVTM, CDR2 ANQGSEA, per germline. The CDR3 length is 13 residues. CDR3 DNA: TGCAGCCCCCGGACAGGGGGCTCTCAGCCCCAGCATTTT. Encoded protein: CSPRTGGSQPQHF.

V and J are TRBV7-8 and TRBJ2-1; tentative D call: TRBD2 (5 bases). Germline V gives CDR1 SGHVS, CDR2 FQNEAQ. This CDR3 has 14 residues. With 6 bases removed from V and 0 bases from J, the gap between germline ends came to 9 bases. The CDR3 loop reads CASRGGSSYNEQFF. CDR3 nucleotides: TGTGCCAGCAGGGGTGGGAGCTCCTACAATGAGCAGTTCTTC.

The chain couples TRBV7-2 to TRBJ2-1, with TRBD2 matching 7 bases. There are 16 residues in the CDR3. Germline values: CDR1 SGHTA, CDR2 FQGNSA. J lost 5 bases, V lost 4 bases, and 11 bases had no gene match. This CDR3 reads CASSSNWGGINNEQFF. Written as DNA, the CDR3 is TGTGCCAGCAGCTCGAACTGGGGGGGAATTAACAATGAGCAGTTCTTC.

The chain links TRBV4-1 to TRBJ2-1, with a weak D call TRBD2 (7 bases). CDR3 length: 15 amino acids. Per germline, CDR1 MGHRA and CDR2 YSYEKL. Deletions cut 1 base from V and 8 bases from J, with 15 bases between. CDR3 loop: CASSQAEWGGHEQFF. As DNA, the CDR3 is TGCGCCAGCAGCCAAGCCGAATGGGGGGGCCATGAGCAGTTCTTC.

This clone was seen only a few times. The chain's CDR3 is CSAEVTGTNEKLFF. The CDR3 DNA reads as TGCAGCGCCGAAGTGACAGGGACCAATGAAAAACTGTTTTTT. The rearrangement uses TRBV29-1 and TRBJ1-4, with 7 positions matching TRBD1. The CDR3 covers 14 residues. Germline loops: CDR1 SQVTM, CDR2 ANQGSEA. Trimming at V came to 7 bases and at J to 5 bases, leaving 10 bases not matched to a gene. The variable domain in full, with the rest retrieved from reference TRBV29-1 and TRBJ1-4, is SAVISQKPSRDICQRGTSLTIQCQVDSQVTMMFWYRQQPGQSLTLIATANQGSEATYESGFVIDKFPISRPNLTFSTLTVSNMSPEDSSIYLCSAEVTGTNEKLFFGSGTQLSVL.

The V call is TRBV19, the J call TRBJ2-5; D may be TRBD1 (6 bases). V was cut by 4 bases and J by 2 bases, with 8 bases left in between. This CDR3 region has 13 residues. Germline V gene lookup returns CDR1 LNHDA and CDR2 SQIVND (reference sequence). Here the CDR3 reads CASSTGVQETQYF. The CDR3 region has the DNA TGTGCCAGTAGTACAGGGGTTCAAGAGACCCAGTACTTC.

The V call is TRBV19, the J call TRBJ2-3; D tentatively fits TRBD1 or TRBD2 (5 bases each). This CDR3 has 16 residues. V shed 1 base and J shed 0 bases, with 11 bases lying between them. CDR1 is LNHDA, CDR2 SQIVND, per germline (reference sequence). The CDR3 is CASSIGSWDSTDTQYF. CDR3 DNA sequence: TGTGCCAGTAGTATAGGGAGCTGGGACAGCACAGATACGCAGTATTTT.

The chain links TRBV11-2 to TRBJ2-1; no definite D call. Trimming shortened V by 1 base and J by 7 bases, and 11 bases separated the two germline ends. Germline lookup yields CDR1 SGHAT and CDR2 FQNNGV. The CDR3 contains 14 residues. The CDR3 spells CASSLVLGTNEQFF. In nucleotides, the CDR3 is TGTGCCAGCAGCTTAGTTCTGGGAACAAATGAGCAGTTCTTC.

This clone was counted a single time. The chain couples TRBV5-6 to TRBJ2-3; TRBD1 might be the D (6 bases). Germline values: CDR1 SGHDT, CDR2 YYEEEE. The ends were cut back, 4 bases at V and 13 bases at J, with 22 bases in the middle. This CDR3 comprises 14 residues. The CDR3 nucleotides read TGTGCCAGCAGCCTGGGAGTGGAGAGGGGGTACGAGTATTTT. This encodes CASSLGVERGYEYF.

The table lists this clone with a few counts. The chain joins TRBV5-1 to TRBJ1-5, with 7 bases matching TRBD1. Germline CDR1 and CDR2: SGHRS and YFSETQ. This CDR3 spans 15 amino acids. With 4 bases clipped from V and 2 bases from J, the junction kept 6 bases outside the gene matches. In DNA form, the CDR3 reads TGCGCCAGCAGCCCTGATACAGGGGGCAATCAGCCCCAGCATTTT. Protein product: CASSPDTGGNQPQHF.

The rearrangement links TRBV28 to TRBJ1-5; tentative D call: TRBD1 (6 bases). Germline V gives CDR1 MDHEN, CDR2 SYDVKM. This CDR3 has 15 residues. V was trimmed by 6 bases and J by 0 bases, leaving 12 bases between them. The CDR3, as DNA: TGTGCCAGCAGCTCGGGACAAAATAGCAATCAGCCCCAGCATTTT. Translated: CASSSGQNSNQPQHF.

The CDR3 DNA sequence: TGTGCCAGCAGCTCTCGGACAGGGACAGGAAACACCATATATTTT. Its translation: CASSSRTGTGNTIYF. This chain connects TRBV7-8 to TRBJ1-3; 8 bases are a match to TRBD1. CDR3 length: 15 residues. The V and J ends lost 4 bases and 4 bases, in that order; junction bases with no gene match: 6. Germline values: CDR1 SGHVS, CDR2 FQNEAQ. Full variable domain (missing parts from reference TRBV7-8 and TRBJ1-3): GAGVSQSPRYKVAKRGQDVALRCDPISGHVSLFWYQQALGQGPEFLTYFQNEAQLDKSGLPSDRFFAERPEGSVSTLKIQRTQQEDSAVYLCASSSRTGTGNTIYFGEGSWLTVV.

The chain has TRBV5-1 and TRBJ2-2, with 8 positions matching TRBD2. The germline V gene has CDR1 SGHRS and CDR2 YFSETQ. This CDR3 is 15 amino acids long. The trim removed 4 bases at V and 5 bases at J, leaving 7 bases unmatched. CDR3: CASSAAGERTGELFF. The DNA of the CDR3 is TGCGCCAGCAGCGCAGCGGGAGAGCGGACCGGGGAGCTGTTTTTT. Full variable domain (remainder filled in from reference TRBV5-1 and TRBJ2-2): KAGVTQTPRYLIKTRGQQVTLSCSPISGHRSVSWYQQTPGQGLQFLFEYFSETQRNKGNFPGRFSGRQFSNSRSEMNVSTLELGDSALYLCASSAAGERTGELFFGEGSRLTVL.

In nucleotides, the CDR3 is TGCGCCAGCAGCCAAGATATCCCCGGTGTTACTAGCGGGAGGGTCTCAGTGACCCAGTACTTC. This gives the protein CASSQDIPGVTSGRVSVTQYF. The chain links TRBV4-3 to TRBJ2-5; 13 bases map to TRBD2. The CDR3 covers 21 residues. J was trimmed by 7 bases and V by 0 bases; bases with no gene match: 20. The V gene's germline CDR1 is LGHNA and CDR2 YSLEER.

This clone appeared once. The chain has TRBV5-4 and TRBJ1-1; no clear D. The CDR3 length is 16 residues. Per the germline V gene, CDR1 is SGHNT and CDR2 is YYREEE (reference sequence). The V end lost 0 bases, the J end lost 0 bases, and 12 bases lay between the germline ends. The DNA of the CDR3 is TGTGCCAGCAGCTTGGTCGGACGGAAGATGAACACTGAAGCTTTCTTT. It codes for CASSLVGRKMNTEAFF.

This chain uses TRBV7-9 with TRBJ1-2; 11 bases agree with TRBD1. V was clipped by 5 bases and J by 2 bases; unmatched bases: 4. The V gene's germline CDR1 is SEHNR and CDR2 FQNEAQ (reference sequence). The CDR3 sequence is 15 residues long. CDR3: CASSEWTGGNYGYTF. The CDR3 coding sequence is TGTGCCAGCAGCGAATGGACAGGGGGCAACTATGGCTACACCTTC.

The chain is built from TRBV6-1 and TRBJ2-7; D possibly corresponds to TRBD2 (6 bases). The CDR3 consists of 14 residues. Germline values: CDR1 MNHNS, CDR2 SASEGT. The V gene lost 4 bases and the J gene lost 3 bases, with 13 bases spanning the gap. This CDR3 reads CASSVQAGDYEQYF. The CDR3 nucleotides read TGTGCCAGCAGTGTCCAAGCGGGCGACTACGAGCAGTACTTC.

The V and J genes are TRBV28 and TRBJ2-5; perhaps TRBD1 as D (6 bases). The CDR3 contains 12 residues. Germline V gene lookup returns CDR1 MDHEN and CDR2 SYDVKM. V lost 7 bases and J lost 5, with 11 bases in between. CDR3 in DNA: TGTGCCAGCACCTCTACAGGGGAGACCCAGTACTTC. Its translation is CASTSTGETQYF. Supplemented by reference TRBV28 and TRBJ2-5, the full variable domain reads DVKVTQSSRYLVKRTGEKVFLECVQDMDHENMFWYRQDPGLGLRLIYFSYDVKMKEKGDIPEGYSVSREKKERFSLILESASTNQTSMYLCASTSTGETQYFGPGTRLLVL.

This clone was detected many times. The rearrangement uses TRBV7-2 and TRBJ1-6; tentative D call: TRBD1 (5 bases). The V gene's germline CDR1 is SGHTA and CDR2 FQGNSA. The CDR3 contains 16 residues. V lost 5 bases to trimming and J lost 6 bases, with 17 bases between them. The CDR3 DNA reads as TGTGCCAGCAGCCTCTTAGGGAGGGGAAGTAATTCACCCCTCCACTTT. Translating it yields CASSLLGRGSNSPLHF.

The chain links TRBV6-5 to TRBJ2-5, with D maybe TRBD2 (5 bases). Trimming stripped 6 bases from V and 6 bases from J, with 11 bases between. The CDR3 length is 12 residues. The germline CDR1 and CDR2 sequences are MNHEY and SVGAGI. CDR3 region: CASRSTGKTQYF. The CDR3 nucleotides are TGTGCCAGCAGGTCCACCGGGAAGACCCAGTACTTC.